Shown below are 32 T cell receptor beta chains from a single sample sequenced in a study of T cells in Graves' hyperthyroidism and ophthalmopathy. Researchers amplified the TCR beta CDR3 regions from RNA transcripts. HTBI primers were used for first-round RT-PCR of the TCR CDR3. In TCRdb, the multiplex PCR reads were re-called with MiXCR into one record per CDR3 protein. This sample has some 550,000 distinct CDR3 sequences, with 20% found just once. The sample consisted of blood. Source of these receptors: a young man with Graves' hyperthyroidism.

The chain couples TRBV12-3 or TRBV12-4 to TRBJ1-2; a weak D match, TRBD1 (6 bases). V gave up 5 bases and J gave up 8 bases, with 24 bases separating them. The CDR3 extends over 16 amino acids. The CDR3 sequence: CASSQSGIGGREGYTF. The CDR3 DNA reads TGTGCCAGCAGTCAGTCCGGGATTGGGGGCCGAGAAGGCTACACCTTC.

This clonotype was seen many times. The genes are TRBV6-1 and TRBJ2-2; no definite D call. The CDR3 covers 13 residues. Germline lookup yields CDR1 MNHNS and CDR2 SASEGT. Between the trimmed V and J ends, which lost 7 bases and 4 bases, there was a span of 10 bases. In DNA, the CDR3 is TGTGCCAGCACACGGCCTAGCACCGGGGAGCTGTTTTTT. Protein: CASTRPSTGELFF.

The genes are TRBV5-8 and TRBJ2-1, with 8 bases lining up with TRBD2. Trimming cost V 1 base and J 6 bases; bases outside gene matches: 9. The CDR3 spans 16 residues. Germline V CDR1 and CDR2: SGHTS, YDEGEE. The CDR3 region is CASSLIRWAGGNEQFF. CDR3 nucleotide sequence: TGTGCCAGCAGCTTGATACGATGGGCGGGGGGCAATGAGCAGTTCTTC.

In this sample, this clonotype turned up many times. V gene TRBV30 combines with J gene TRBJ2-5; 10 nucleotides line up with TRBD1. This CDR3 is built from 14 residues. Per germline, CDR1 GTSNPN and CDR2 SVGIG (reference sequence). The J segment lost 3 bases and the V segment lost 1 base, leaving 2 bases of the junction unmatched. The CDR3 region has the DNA TGTGCCTGGAGTGGGGACAGGGGCAAAGAGACCCAGTACTTC. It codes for CAWSGDRGKETQYF.

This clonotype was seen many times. CDR3 amino acids: CAWSSPWGDSYYEQYF. The CDR3 region has the DNA TGTGCCTGGAGTTCCCCCTGGGGGGACAGCTACTACGAGCAGTACTTC. The rearrangement joins TRBV30 to TRBJ2-7, with a tentative D call TRBD1 (7 bases). Trimming removed 2 bases at V and 3 bases at J, with 20 bases between. CDR1 and CDR2 from the germline V gene are GTSNPN and SVGIG (reference sequence). CDR3 size: 16 residues.

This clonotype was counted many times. The CDR3 DNA is TGTGCCAGCACTATGAGGGTAAAGGGTGGCACTGAAGCTTTCTTT. Translated: CASTMRVKGGTEAFF. The chain is built from TRBV6-1 and TRBJ1-1; unclear D gene. The CDR3 covers 15 residues. V lost 7 bases to trimming and J lost 4 bases, with 19 bases between them. Germline V CDR1 and CDR2: MNHNS, SASEGT.

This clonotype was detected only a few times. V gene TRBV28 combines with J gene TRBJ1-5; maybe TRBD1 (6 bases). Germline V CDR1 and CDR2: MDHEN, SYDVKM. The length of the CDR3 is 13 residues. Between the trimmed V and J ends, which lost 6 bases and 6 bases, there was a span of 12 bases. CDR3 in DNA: TGTGCCAGCAGGGTACAGGGATTTCAGCCCCAGCATTTT. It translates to CASRVQGFQPQHF.

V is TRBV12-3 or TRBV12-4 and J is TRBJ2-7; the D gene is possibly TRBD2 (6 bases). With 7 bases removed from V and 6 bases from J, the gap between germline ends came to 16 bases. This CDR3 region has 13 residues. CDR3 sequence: CASTPVGGGEQYF. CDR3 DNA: TGTGCCAGCACCCCGGTCGGGGGAGGCGAGCAGTACTTC.

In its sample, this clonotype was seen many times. The CDR3 is CASSSPGGEYGQPQHF. The CDR3 DNA reads as TGTGCCAGCAGTTCCCCCGGAGGGGAGTATGGTCAGCCCCAGCATTTT. This chain links TRBV28 with TRBJ1-5; D may be TRBD1 (5 bases). This CDR3 is built from 16 residues. Germline values: CDR1 MDHEN, CDR2 SYDVKM. V shed 4 bases and J shed 6 bases, with 19 bases lying between them.

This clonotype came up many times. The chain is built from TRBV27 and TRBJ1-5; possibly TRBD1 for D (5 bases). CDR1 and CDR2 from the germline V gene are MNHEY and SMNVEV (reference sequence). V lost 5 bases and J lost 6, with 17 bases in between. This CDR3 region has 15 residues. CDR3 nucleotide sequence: TGTGCCAGCAGTACCCGGGGGGTGGGAAGTCAGCCCCAGCATTTT. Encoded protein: CASSTRGVGSQPQHF.

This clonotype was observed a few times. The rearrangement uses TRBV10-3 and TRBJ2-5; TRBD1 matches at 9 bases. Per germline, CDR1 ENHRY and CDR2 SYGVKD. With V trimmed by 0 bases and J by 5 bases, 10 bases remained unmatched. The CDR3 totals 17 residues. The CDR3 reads CAISESLGQGPGETQYF. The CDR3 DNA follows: TGTGCCATCAGTGAGTCTTTGGGACAGGGACCGGGGGAGACCCAGTACTTC.

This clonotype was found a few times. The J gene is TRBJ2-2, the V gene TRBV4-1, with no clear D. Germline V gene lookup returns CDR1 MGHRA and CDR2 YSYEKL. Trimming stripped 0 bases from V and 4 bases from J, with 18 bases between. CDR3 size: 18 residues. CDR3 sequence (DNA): TGCGCCAGCAGCCAAGATTGGCGGCAGCCCTTGGGCACCGGGGAGCTGTTTTTT. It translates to CASSQDWRQPLGTGELFF.

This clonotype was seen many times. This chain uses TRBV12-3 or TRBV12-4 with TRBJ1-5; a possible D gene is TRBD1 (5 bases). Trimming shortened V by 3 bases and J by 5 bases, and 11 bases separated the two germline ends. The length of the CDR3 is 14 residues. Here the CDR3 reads CASSLVGGDQPQHF. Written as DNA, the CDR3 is TGTGCCAGCAGTTTGGTGGGGGGAGATCAGCCCCAGCATTTT.

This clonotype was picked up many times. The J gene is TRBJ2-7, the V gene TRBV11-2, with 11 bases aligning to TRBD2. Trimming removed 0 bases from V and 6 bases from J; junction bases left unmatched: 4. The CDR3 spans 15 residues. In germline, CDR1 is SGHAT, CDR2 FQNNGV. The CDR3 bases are TGTGCCAGCAGCTTAGACTTAGCGGGGGGGCGCGAGCAGTACTTC. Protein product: CASSLDLAGGREQYF.

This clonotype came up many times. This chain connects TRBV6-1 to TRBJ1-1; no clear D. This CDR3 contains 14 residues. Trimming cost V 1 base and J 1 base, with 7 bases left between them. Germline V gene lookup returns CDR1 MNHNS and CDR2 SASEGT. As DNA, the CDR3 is TGTGCCAGCAGTGAAGATCATACGAACACTGAAGCTTTCTTT. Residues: CASSEDHTNTEAFF.

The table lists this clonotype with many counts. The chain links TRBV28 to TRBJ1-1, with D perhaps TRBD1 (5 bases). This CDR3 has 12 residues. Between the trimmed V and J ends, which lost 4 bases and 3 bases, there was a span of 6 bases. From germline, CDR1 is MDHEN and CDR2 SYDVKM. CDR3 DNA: TGTGCCAGCAGTTCGGGGGACACTGAAGCTTTCTTT. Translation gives CASSSGDTEAFF.

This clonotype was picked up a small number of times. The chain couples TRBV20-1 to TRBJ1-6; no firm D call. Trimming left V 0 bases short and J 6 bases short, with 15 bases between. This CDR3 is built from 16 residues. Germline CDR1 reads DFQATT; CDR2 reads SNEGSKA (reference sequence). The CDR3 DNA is TGCAGTGCTAGAGATCCAAGATCCTGGGGTAATTCACCCCTCCACTTT. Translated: CSARDPRSWGNSPLHF.

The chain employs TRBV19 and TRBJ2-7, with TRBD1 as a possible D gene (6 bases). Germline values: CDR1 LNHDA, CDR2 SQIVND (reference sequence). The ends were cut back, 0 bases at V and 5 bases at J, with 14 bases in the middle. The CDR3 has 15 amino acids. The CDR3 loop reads CASSIDGGRQNEQYF. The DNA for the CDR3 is TGTGCCAGTAGTATAGATGGGGGCCGACAGAACGAGCAGTACTTC.

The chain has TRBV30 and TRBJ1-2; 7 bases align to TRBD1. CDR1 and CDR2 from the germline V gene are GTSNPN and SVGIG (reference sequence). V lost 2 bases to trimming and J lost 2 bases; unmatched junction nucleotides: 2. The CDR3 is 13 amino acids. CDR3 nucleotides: TGTGCCTGGAGTTGGGGACAGAACTATGGCTACACCTTC. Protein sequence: CAWSWGQNYGYTF.

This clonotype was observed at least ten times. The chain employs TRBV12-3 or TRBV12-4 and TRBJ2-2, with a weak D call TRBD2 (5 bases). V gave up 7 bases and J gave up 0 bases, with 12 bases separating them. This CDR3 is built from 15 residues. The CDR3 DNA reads TGTGCCAGCAAGAGGAGCGGATCGAACACCGGGGAGCTGTTTTTT. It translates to CASKRSGSNTGELFF.

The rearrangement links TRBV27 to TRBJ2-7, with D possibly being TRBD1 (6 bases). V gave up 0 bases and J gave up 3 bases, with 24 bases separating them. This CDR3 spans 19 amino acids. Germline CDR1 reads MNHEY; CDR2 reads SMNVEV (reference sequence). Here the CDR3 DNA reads TGTGCCAGCAGTTTATCGAATGGATGGGACACGAAGGCCGTCTACGAGCAGTACTTC. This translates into CASSLSNGWDTKAVYEQYF.

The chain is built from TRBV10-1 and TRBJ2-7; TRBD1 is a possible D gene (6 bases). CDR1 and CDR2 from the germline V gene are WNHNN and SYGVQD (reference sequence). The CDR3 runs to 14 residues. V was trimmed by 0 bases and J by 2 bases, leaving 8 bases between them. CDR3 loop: CASSESKGAYEQYF. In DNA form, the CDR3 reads TGCGCCAGCAGTGAGTCAAAGGGGGCCTACGAGCAGTACTTC.

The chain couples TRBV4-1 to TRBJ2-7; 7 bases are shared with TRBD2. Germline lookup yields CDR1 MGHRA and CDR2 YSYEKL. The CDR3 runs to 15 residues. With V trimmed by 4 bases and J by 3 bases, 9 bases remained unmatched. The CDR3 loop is CASSPLGTTDYEQYF. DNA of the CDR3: TGCGCCAGCAGCCCCCTAGGGACTACGGACTACGAGCAGTACTTC.

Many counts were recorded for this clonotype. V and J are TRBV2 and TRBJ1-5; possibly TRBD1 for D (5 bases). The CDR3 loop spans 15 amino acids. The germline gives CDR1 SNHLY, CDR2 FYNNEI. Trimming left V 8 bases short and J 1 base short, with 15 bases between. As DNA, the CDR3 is TGTGCCAGCCGTCTATTCCCAGGGAGCAATCAGCCCCAGCATTTT. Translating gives CASRLFPGSNQPQHF.

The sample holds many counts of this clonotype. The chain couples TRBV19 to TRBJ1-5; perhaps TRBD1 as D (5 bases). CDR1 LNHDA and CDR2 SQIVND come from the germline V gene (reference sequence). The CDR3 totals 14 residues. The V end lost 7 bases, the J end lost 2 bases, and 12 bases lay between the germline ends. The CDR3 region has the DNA TGTGCCAGTATAGGGCTGGGGGGCAATCAGCCCCAGCATTTT. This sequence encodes CASIGLGGNQPQHF. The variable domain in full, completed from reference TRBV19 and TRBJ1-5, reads DGGITQSPKYLFRKEGQNVTLSCEQNLNHDAMYWYRQDPGQGLRLIYYSQIVNDFQKGDIAEGYSVSREKKESFPLTVTSAQKNPTAFYLCASIGLGGNQPQHFGDGTRLSIL.

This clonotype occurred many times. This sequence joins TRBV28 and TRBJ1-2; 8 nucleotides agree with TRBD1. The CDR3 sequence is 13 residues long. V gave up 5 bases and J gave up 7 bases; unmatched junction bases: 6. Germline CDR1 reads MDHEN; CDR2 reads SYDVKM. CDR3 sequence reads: CASSRTGGSGYTF. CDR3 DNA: TGTGCCAGCAGTAGAACAGGGGGTAGTGGCTACACCTTC.

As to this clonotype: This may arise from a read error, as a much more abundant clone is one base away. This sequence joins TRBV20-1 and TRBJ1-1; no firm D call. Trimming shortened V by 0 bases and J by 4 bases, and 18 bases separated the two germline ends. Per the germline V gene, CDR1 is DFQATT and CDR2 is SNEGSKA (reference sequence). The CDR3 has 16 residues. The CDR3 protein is CSARDPGVTSITEAFF. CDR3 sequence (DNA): TGCAGTGCTAGAGATCCAGGAGTTACGTCTATCACTGAAGCTTTCTTT.

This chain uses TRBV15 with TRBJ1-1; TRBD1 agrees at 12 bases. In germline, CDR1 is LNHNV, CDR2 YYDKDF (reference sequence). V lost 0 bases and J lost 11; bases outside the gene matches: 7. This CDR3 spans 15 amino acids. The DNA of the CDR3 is TGTGCCACCAGCAGAGATACGGGACAGGGGGCTTTGGCTTTCTTT. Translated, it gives CATSRDTGQGALAFF.

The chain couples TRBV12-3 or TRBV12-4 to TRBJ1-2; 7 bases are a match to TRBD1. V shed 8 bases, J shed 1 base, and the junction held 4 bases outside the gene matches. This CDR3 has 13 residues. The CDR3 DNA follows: TGTGCCAGCCGGAGGGACAGTAACTATGGCTACACCTTC. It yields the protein CASRRDSNYGYTF.

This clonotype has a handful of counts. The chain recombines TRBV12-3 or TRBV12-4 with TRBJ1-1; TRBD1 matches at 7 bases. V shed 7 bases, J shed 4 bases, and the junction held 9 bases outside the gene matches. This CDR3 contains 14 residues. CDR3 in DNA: TGTGCCAGCACCCTGACAGGGTACACCACTGAAGCTTTCTTT. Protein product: CASTLTGYTTEAFF.

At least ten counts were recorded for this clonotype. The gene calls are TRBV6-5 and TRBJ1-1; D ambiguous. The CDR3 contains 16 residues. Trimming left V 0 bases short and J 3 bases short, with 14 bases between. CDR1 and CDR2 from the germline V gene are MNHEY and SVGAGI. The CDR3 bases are TGTGCCAGCAGTTACTCCCAGATTGGGTACGACACTGAAGCTTTCTTT. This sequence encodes CASSYSQIGYDTEAFF.

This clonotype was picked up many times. CDR3 DNA: TGTGCCAGCAGCTCTTACTCCTTCAATCAGCCCCAGCATTTT. Protein product: CASSSYSFNQPQHF. This rearrangement joins TRBV5-6 to TRBJ1-5, with no clear D. Germline V gene data show CDR1 as SGHDT and CDR2 as YYEEEE. There are 14 residues in the CDR3. With 3 bases removed from V and 3 bases from J, the gap between germline ends came to 10 bases. Full variable domain (missing parts from reference TRBV5-6 and TRBJ1-5): DAGVTQSPTHLIKTRGQQVTLRCSPKSGHDTVSWYQQALGQGPQFIFQYYEEEERQRGNFPDRFSGHQFPNYSSELNVNALLLGDSALYLCASSSYSFNQPQHFGDGTRLSIL.